Given below is one T cell receptor beta chain in context. The antigen remains unidentified. This CDR3 has 11 residues. V lost 1 base and J 4 bases, leaving 4 bases between the germline ends. Germline V lookup: CDR1 DFQATT, CDR2 SNEGSKA (reference sequence). Noted treatment: roughly ten-day PBMC culture with coronavirus spike peptide pools or control peptides (ViraFEST assay). Peptide-pool expansion of antigen-specific T cells preceded TCR sequencing in ViraFEST. CD4+ T cells that had been cultured provided DNA sequenced with the Oncomine TCR Beta short-read assay. Via MiXCR, TCRdb re-called the PCR reads, giving one row per CDR3 protein. The table has around 15,000 distinct CDR3 sequences, around 74% seen once. This specimen comes from a study of vaccination and CD4 T cells after COVID-19. On the study more broadly: The authors exposed cells to overlapping spike peptides derived from SARS-CoV-2, HCoV-NL63, HCoV-OC43 and HCoV-229E.

General study results and limits: Among those convalescent, a median approximately 87% of reactive clones emerged solely post-vaccination.

The starting material was CD4+ T cells from blood, cultured in vitro, obtained after SARS-CoV-2 vaccination. The TCR comes from a human donor who received a COVID-19 vaccine. This chain joins TRBV20-1 and TRBJ2-5; D not certain. In DNA, the CDR3 is TGCAGTGCTAGAGTAGGAGAGACCCAGTACTTC. Residues: CSARVGETQYF.